This TCR beta chain was sequenced during a study of CD8 T cells in Susac syndrome. The CDR3 extends over 16 amino acids. The germline gives CDR1 SGHDN, CDR2 FVKESK. The V and J ends lost 0 bases and 6 bases respectively, with 16 bases between them. TEMRA cells were enriched by FACS, while CD8+ and CD4+ T cells were obtained through a negative isolation that was performed magnetically. About 0.5 to 1 ug RNA was reverse transcribed with random hexamers. TCRdb processed the immunoSEQ multiplex PCR reads anew with MiXCR; each CDR3 protein has one entry. Among under 200,000 distinct CDR3 sequences listed, about 94% were seen once.

The source of this sequence is a human donor in good health. Sequenced material: CD4+ T cells from PBMCs. This chain connects TRBV14 to TRBJ2-3, with D perhaps TRBD1 (6 bases). CDR3 DNA: TGTGCCAGCAGCCAAGATCTCCCCCCAGGGGAGGATACGCAGTATTTT. This codes for CASSQDLPPGEDTQYF.